This T cell receptor (beta chain) is drawn from a study of T-cell reconstitution after alpha-beta-depleted transplantation in children. General study results and limits: Day-60 TCRbeta diversity that was high in some patients was derived from surviving recipient T cells and thymic progenitors. Reports say that about two months after transplant, the alpha-beta T cells came out of several hundred graft clones that had expanded.

This clonotype showed up just a few times. Its antigen remains unknown. There are 13 residues in the CDR3. V was trimmed by 1 base and J by 4 bases, leaving 8 bases between them. CDR1 and CDR2 from the germline V gene are MGHDK and SYGVNS. Unique molecular identifiers were incorporated during preparation of the TCRbeta library. TCRdb fed the PCR reads into MiXCR, producing one record per CDR3 protein. The sample has 95,000 to 150,000 distinct CDR3 sequences, roughly 23% seen once. The chain couples TRBV25-1 to TRBJ2-7; D remains ambiguous. The TCR sequence derives from a male patient aged 2 to 9 who had a stem cell transplant for chronic granulomatous disease, so the T cells may come from the graft donor. This material consisted of PBMCs, mostly from graft donor cells, taken 180 days after TCRalphabeta/CD19-depleted stem cell transplant. In DNA, the CDR3 is TGTGCCAGCAGTGAATGGGTAGGGTACGAGCAGTACTTC. It yields the protein CASSEWVGYEQYF.